This is a list of T cell receptor beta chains from one sample in a study of cytomegalovirus exposure and HLA in healthy donors. Measured with immunoSEQ multiplex PCR; TCRdb has only the in-frame clones, and not every one. This sample carries 30,000 to 40,000 clones, with approximately 10% going to the ten biggest clones. Sequencing was done on a sample of PBMCs. All receptors derive from a man aged 40-49 years in good health and CMV-seropositive. Both conserved end residues are part of each CDR3. The D gene is left open where the match is weak.

V	D	J	DNA	CDR3
TRBV11-2	-	TRBJ2-3	TGTGCCAGCAGCTGGGGCCAGAGCTGGGATACGCAGTATTTT	CASSWGQSWDTQYF
TRBV28	-	TRBJ1-2	TGTGCCAGCAAGGGGGACGGACGCTTTTGGTATGGCTACACCTTC	CASKGDGRFWYGYTF
TRBV7-2	-	TRBJ2-7	TGTGCCAGCAGCCGGGGGTTGCGGGGCGAGCAGTACTTC	CASSRGLRGEQYF
TRBV30	-	TRBJ2-7	TGTGCCTGGAGTGAGATCCCGCGGGGAGAGCAGTACTTC	CAWSEIPRGEQYF
TRBV2	TRBD2	TRBJ2-1	TGTGCCAGCGGGACTAGCGGTATAGATGAGCAGTTCTTC	CASGTSGIDEQFF
TRBV11-2	TRBD2	TRBJ2-3	TGTGCCAGCAGCTTAGCTAGCGGGAGGCATGCAGATACGCAGTATTTT	CASSLASGRHADTQYF
TRBV7-2	-	TRBJ2-1	TGTGCCAGCAGCTTAGTCTTCAATGAGCAGTTCTTC	CASSLVFNEQFF
TRBV9	TRBD2	TRBJ2-1	TGTGCCAGCAGCGTTGGTAGCGGGAGTAGTGAGCAGTTCTTC	CASSVGSGSSEQFF
TRBV27	TRBD1	TRBJ2-5	TGTGCCAGCAGTTCGCGATCCGGGACAGGGGGCCCCGAGACCCAGTACTTC	CASSSRSGTGGPETQYF
TRBV4-1	TRBD2	TRBJ2-7	TGCGCCAGCAGCCAAACCCCTAGCGGCATGACCTACGAGCAGTACTTC	CASSQTPSGMTYEQYF
TRBV5-4	TRBD2	TRBJ2-3	TGTGCCAGCAGCTCGGGCGTGACTAGCGTTTCCGATACGCAGTATTTT	CASSSGVTSVSDTQYF
TRBV30	TRBD1	TRBJ1-4	TGTGCCTGCGCCAGGGGGACCTCGGCAGAAAAACTGTTTTTT	CACARGTSAEKLFF
TRBV5-1	-	TRBJ2-7	TGCGCCAGCAGCAGCAACCAAGCAGGAGGCGAGCAGTACTTC	CASSSNQAGGEQYF
TRBV30	-	TRBJ2-7	TGTGCCTGGAGTCTCGGCTCCTACGAGCAGTACTTC	CAWSLGSYEQYF
TRBV5-1	-	TRBJ2-3	TGCGCCAGCAGCAACCAGGGGATCTACACAGATACGCAGTATTTT	CASSNQGIYTDTQYF
TRBV7-2	TRBD1	TRBJ1-5	TGTGCCAGCAGCTCCCGCCGGGGGGACAGGGGACAGCCCCAGCATTTT	CASSSRRGDRGQPQHF
TRBV4-2	-	TRBJ1-6	TGTGCCAGCAGCCAAGATCAGGGAAAGGGAGGTTCACCCCTCCACTTT	CASSQDQGKGGSPLHF
TRBV6-1	-	TRBJ2-1	TGTGCCACCCTACAACAGGGTTATCGGGGTGAGCAGTTCTTC	CATLQQGYRGEQFF
TRBV6-6	-	TRBJ2-2	TGTGCCAGCAGTAACGGGGGTCTCGGGGCCGGGGAGCTGTTTTTT	CASSNGGLGAGELFF
TRBV11-3	-	TRBJ1-1	TGTGCCAGCAGCTTGGGAGAAGGGGGTGAGAACACTGAAGCTTTCTTT	CASSLGEGGENTEAFF
TRBV9	-	TRBJ2-7	TGTGCCAGCAGCCCCGGTGTAAACTACGAGCAGTACTTC	CASSPGVNYEQYF
TRBV25-1	-	TRBJ1-3	TGTGCCAGCAGTGAATATGACAGACTCATCTCTGGAAACACCATATATTTT	CASSEYDRLISGNTIYF
TRBV7-9	TRBD1	TRBJ1-2	TGTGCCAGCAGCTTGGGGGGATCCGGGACAGGGTCGGGAGACTATGGCTACACCTTC	CASSLGGSGTGSGDYGYTF
TRBV18	-	TRBJ1-5	TGTGCCAGCTCACCTTCGGAGGGTATCAATCAGCCCCAGCATTTT	CASSPSEGINQPQHF
TRBV6-5	TRBD1	TRBJ2-7	TGTGCCAGCAGTTACCGGGACAGGGTCTACGAGCAGTACTTC	CASSYRDRVYEQYF
TRBV5-6	-	TRBJ1-2	TGTGCCAGCAGCCTTTTGGGGGGGACACCCATAAACTATGGCTACACCTTC	CASSLLGGTPINYGYTF
TRBV30	-	TRBJ1-2	TGTGCCTGGAGTGTATTGCGGAGAGTCTATGGCTACACCTTC	CAWSVLRRVYGYTF
TRBV7-2	TRBD2	TRBJ2-1	TGTGCCTTAGGACTAGCGGGCATCAACAATGAGCAGTTCTTC	CALGLAGINNEQFF
TRBV2	-	TRBJ2-1	TGTGCCAGCAGTGAACTGTCCCGCTACAATGAGCAGTTCTTC	CASSELSRYNEQFF
TRBV19	-	TRBJ2-3	TGTGCCACAACAAGAGGGGGAGCTCCAGATACGCAGTATTTT	CATTRGGAPDTQYF
TRBV2	TRBD2	TRBJ2-3	TGTGCCAGCACCCCCGAAGTAGCGGGAGCGGTGGATACGCAGTATTTT	CASTPEVAGAVDTQYF
TRBV11-2	TRBD2	TRBJ2-7	TGTGCCAGCAGCTTAGAGTCTAGCGGGAGTTATGAGCAGTACTTC	CASSLESSGSYEQYF
TRBV6-5	-	TRBJ2-5	TGTGCCAGCAGTTCCTTGGACAGACGGCCCCAAGAGACCCAGTACTTC	CASSSLDRRPQETQYF
TRBV7-6	-	TRBJ2-3	TGTGCCAGCAGCTTCTTCACAGATACGCAGTATTTT	CASSFFTDTQYF
TRBV11-2	TRBD1	TRBJ2-1	TGTGCCAGCAGCTCAAGGACAGGGTATAGCTCCTACAATGAGCAGTTCTTC	CASSSRTGYSSYNEQFF
TRBV12-5	-	TRBJ2-2	TGTGCTAGTGGTTTGGTACCAGGGCGGGGAAGCACCGGGGAGCTGTTTTTT	CASGLVPGRGSTGELFF
TRBV11-2	TRBD2	TRBJ2-1	TGTGCCAGCAGCTTAGGGCCTAGCGGGAGTGCCTACAATGAGCAGTTCTTC	CASSLGPSGSAYNEQFF
TRBV11-2	TRBD2	TRBJ2-1	TGTGCCAGCAGCCCGGGAGGGACCTACAATGAGCAGTTCTTC	CASSPGGTYNEQFF
TRBV19	TRBD1	TRBJ2-7	TGTGCCAGTAGTATAGGACGGACAGGCCCTGCCGAGCAGTACTTC	CASSIGRTGPAEQYF
TRBV7-9	-	TRBJ1-2	TGTGCCAGCAGCTTCAGGCAGGGCGCCCTCTCCTATGGCTACACCTTC	CASSFRQGALSYGYTF
TRBV29-1	-	TRBJ2-1	TGCAGCGCCCCTGTGGGAGGGGGTTGGGATGAGCAGTTCTTC	CSAPVGGGWDEQFF
TRBV4-1	-	TRBJ2-5	TGCGCCAGCAGCCAAAATACAGGGATACAGACCCAGTACTTC	CASSQNTGIQTQYF